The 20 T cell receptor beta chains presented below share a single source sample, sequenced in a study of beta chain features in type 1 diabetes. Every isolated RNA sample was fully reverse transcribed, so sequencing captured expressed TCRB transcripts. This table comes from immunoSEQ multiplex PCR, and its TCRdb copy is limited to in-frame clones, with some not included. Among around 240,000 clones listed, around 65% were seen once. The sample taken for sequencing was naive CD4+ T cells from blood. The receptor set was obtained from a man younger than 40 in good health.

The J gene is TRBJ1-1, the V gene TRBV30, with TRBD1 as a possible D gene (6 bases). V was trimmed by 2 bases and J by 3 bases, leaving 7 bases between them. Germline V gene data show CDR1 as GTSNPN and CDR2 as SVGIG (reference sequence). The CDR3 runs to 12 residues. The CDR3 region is CAWSQGYTEAFF. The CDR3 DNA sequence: TGTGCCTGGAGTCAGGGGTACACTGAAGCTTTCTTT.

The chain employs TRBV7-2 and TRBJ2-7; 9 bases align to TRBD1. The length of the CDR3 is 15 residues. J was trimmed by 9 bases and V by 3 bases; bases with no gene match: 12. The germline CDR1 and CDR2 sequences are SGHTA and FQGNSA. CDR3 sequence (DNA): TGTGCCAGCAGCTTCTCCCGGAACAGGGGGCTACTGCAGTACTTC. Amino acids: CASSFSRNRGLLQYF.

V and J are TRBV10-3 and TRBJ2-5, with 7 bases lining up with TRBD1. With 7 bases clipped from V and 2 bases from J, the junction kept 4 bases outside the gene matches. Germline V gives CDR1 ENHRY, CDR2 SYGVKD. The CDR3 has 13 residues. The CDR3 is CAINRDRQETQYF. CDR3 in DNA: TGTGCCATCAATAGGGACAGACAAGAGACCCAGTACTTC.

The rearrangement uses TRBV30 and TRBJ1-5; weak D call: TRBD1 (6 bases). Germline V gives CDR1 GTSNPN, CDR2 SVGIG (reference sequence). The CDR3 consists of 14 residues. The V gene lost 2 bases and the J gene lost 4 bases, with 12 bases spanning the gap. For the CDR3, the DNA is TGTGCCTGGAGTCCTCGGACAGCTAATCAGCCCCAGCATTTT. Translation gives CAWSPRTANQPQHF.

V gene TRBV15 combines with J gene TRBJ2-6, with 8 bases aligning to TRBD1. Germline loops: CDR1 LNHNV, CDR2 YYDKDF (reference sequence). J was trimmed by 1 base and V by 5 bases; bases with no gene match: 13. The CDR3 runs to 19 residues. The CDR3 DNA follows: TGTGCCACCAGCCGACAGAGCCCAGGGGGCTTGTCTGGGGCCAACGTCCTGACTTTC. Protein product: CATSRQSPGGLSGANVLTF.

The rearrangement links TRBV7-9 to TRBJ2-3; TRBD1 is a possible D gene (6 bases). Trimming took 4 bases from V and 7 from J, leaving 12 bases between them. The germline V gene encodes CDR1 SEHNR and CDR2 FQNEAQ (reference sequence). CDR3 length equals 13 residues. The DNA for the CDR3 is TGTGCCAGCAGCTCCGAACAGGGAAATACGCAGTATTTT. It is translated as CASSSEQGNTQYF.

CDR3 DNA: TGTGCCAGCAGCTCAAGCGGGACATCGCCCTACGAGCAGTACTTC. Its protein is CASSSSGTSPYEQYF. The rearrangement uses TRBV7-2 and TRBJ2-7; D perhaps matches TRBD2 (7 bases). Trimming took 4 bases from V and 2 from J, leaving 15 bases between them. The CDR3 covers 15 residues. Germline V gene sequence: CDR1 SGHTA, CDR2 FQGNSA.

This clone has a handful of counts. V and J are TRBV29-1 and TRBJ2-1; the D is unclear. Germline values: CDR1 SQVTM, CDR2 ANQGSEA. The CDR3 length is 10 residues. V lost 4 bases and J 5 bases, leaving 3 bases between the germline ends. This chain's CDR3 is CSVGDNEQFF. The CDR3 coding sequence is TGCAGCGTTGGAGACAATGAGCAGTTCTTC.

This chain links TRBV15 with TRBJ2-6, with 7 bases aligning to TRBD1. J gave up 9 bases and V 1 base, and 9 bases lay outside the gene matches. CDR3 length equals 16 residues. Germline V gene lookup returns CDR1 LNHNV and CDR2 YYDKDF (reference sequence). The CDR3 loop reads CATSRAADRAINVLTF. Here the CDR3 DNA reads TGTGCCACCAGCAGAGCCGCTGACAGGGCAATCAACGTCCTGACTTTC.

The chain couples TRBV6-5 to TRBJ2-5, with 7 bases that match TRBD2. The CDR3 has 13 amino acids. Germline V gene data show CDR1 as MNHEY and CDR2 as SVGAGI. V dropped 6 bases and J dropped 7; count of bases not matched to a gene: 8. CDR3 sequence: CASSRTREGTQYF. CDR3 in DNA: TGTGCCAGCAGCAGGACTAGGGAGGGGACCCAGTACTTC.

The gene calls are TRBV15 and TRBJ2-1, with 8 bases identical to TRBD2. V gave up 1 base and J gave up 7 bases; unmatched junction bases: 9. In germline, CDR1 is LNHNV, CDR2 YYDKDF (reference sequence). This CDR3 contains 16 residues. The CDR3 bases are TGTGCCACCAGCAGAGCCCGAGCGGGAGCCGGAAATGAGCAGTTCTTC. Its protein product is CATSRARAGAGNEQFF.

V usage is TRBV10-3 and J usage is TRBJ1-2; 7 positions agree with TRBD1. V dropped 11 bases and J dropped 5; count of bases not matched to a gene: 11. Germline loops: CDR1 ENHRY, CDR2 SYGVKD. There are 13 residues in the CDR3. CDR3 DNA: TGTGCCGTCGGGACAGAATCGATTTATGGCTACACCTTC. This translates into CAVGTESIYGYTF.

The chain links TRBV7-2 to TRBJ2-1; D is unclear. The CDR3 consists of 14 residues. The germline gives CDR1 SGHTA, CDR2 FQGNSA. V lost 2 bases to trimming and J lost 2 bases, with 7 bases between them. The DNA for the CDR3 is TGTGCCAGCAGCTTAATCTACACCTACAATGAGCAGTTCTTC. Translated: CASSLIYTYNEQFF.

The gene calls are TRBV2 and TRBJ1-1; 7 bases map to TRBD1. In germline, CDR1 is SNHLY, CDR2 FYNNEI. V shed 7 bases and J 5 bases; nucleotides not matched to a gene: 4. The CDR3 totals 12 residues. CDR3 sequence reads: CASKQGITEAFF. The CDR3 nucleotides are TGTGCCAGCAAACAGGGGATTACTGAAGCTTTCTTT.

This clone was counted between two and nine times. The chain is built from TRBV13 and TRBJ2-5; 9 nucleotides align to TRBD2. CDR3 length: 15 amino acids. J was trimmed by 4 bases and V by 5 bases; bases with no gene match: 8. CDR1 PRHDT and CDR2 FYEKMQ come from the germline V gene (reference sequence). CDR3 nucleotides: TGTGCCAGCAGCACCCTAGCGGGGAAGGGAGAGACCCAGTACTTC. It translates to CASSTLAGKGETQYF.

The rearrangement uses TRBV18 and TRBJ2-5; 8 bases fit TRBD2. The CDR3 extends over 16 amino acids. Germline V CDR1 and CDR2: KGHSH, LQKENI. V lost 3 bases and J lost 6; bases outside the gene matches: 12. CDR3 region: CASSPERENLIKTQYF. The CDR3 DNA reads TGTGCCAGCTCACCGGAGCGGGAGAATCTGATAAAGACCCAGTACTTC.

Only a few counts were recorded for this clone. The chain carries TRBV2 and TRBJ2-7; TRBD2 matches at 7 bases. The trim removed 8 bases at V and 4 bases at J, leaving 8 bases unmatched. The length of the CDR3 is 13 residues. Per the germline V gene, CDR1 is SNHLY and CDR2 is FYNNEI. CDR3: CASGGGSSYEQYF. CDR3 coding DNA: TGTGCCAGCGGCGGGGGATCTTCTTACGAGCAGTACTTC.

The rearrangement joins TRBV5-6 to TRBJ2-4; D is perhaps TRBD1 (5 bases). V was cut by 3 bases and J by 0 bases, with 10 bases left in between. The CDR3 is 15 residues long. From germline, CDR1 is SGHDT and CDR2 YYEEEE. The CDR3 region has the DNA TGTGCCAGCAGCTCGACAGTACTAGCCAAAAACATTCAGTACTTC. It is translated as CASSSTVLAKNIQYF.

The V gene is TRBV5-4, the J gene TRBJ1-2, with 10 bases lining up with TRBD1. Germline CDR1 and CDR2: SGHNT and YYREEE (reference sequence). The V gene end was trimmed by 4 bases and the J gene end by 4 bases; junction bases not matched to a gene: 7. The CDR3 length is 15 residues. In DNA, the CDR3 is TGTGCCAGCAGCACGCCGGGACAGGGGCCCTATGGCTACACCTTC. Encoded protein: CASSTPGQGPYGYTF.

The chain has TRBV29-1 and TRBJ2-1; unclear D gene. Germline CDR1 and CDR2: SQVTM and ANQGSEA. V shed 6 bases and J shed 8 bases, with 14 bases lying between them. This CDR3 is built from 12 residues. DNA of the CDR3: TGCAGCGTGGGCCGCCAGGCGGATGAGCAGTTCTTC. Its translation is CSVGRQADEQFF.